The present TCR beta chain was sequenced within a study of response to subunit inactivated influenza vaccine. Each CDR3 protein is one row after TCRdb ran MiXCR on the RT-PCR reads. The table records fewer than 250,000 distinct CDR3 sequences, approximately 15% of them present only once. The CDR3 length is 14 residues. V lost 1 base, J lost 5 bases, and 9 bases lay in between. Germline CDR1 SGHAT, CDR2 FQNNGV. The clonotype originates from a man aged 50-60 years who received an inactivated influenza vaccine. The source material was CD8+ T cells sorted from PBMCs, sampled more than 4 days after vaccination. This chain links TRBV11-2 with TRBJ2-1; D ambiguous. Written as DNA, the CDR3 is TGTGCCAGCAGCTTAGCATACGGAAACAATGAGCAGTTCTTC. The encoded protein is CASSLAYGNNEQFF.